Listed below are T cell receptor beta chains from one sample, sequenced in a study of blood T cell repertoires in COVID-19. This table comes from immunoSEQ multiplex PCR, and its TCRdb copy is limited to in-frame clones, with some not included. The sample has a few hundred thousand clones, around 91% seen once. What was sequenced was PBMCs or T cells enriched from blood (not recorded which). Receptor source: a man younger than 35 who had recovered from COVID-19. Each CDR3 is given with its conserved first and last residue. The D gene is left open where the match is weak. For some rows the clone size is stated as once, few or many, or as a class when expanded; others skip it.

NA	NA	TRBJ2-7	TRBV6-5	TGTGCCACCAACCGGGACTTCATCTACGAGCAGTACTTC	CATNRDFIYEQYF
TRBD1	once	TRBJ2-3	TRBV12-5	TGTGCTAGCGCACAGGGGGACACAGATACGCAGTATTTT	CASAQGDTDTQYF
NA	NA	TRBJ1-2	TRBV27	TGTGCCAGCAGGCCTGGAACAGGGATTTTTTACGGCTATGGCTACACCTTC	CASRPGTGIFYGYGYTF
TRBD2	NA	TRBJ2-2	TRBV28	TGTGCCAGCAGGGGAAGCGGGACCGCCACCGGGGAGCTGTTTTTT	CASRGSGTATGELFF
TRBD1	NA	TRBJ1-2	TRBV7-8	TGTGCCAGCAGCTTAGTCGGGACAGCCACATCGGGCTACACCTTC	CASSLVGTATSGYTF
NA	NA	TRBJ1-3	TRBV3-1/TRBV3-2	TGTGCCAGCAGCCCAAGGAGTCGAAGGTCTGGAAACACCATATATTTT	CASSPRSRRSGNTIYF
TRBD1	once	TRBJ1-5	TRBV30	TGTGCCTGGAGCGCCGGGACAGGGCGAATTAAACCCCAGCATTTT	CAWSAGTGRIKPQHF
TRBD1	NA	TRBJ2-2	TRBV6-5	TGTGCCAGCAGGGCAGGGGGAAGCACCGGGGAGCTGTTTTTT	CASRAGGSTGELFF
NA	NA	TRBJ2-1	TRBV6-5	TGTGCCAGCAGTTCCGTTGAGGAGGGCTACAATGAGCAGTTCTTC	CASSSVEEGYNEQFF
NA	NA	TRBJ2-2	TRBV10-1	TGCGCCAGCAGTGATAATTCAGGAGGCGGGGAGCTGTTTTTT	CASSDNSGGGELFF
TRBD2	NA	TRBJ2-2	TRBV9	TGTGCCAGCAAAGGCGGCGGGAGCGTAAACGGGGAGCTGTTTTTT	CASKGGGSVNGELFF
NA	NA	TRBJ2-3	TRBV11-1	TGTGCCAGCAGCAGTGCCCCGGGTGCAGATACGCAGTATTTT	CASSSAPGADTQYF
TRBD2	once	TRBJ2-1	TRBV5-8	TGTGCCAGCAGCTTGCAGCGGGGGGGCACGGATGAGCAGTTCTTC	CASSLQRGGTDEQFF
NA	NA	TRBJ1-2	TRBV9	TGTGCCAGCAGTTGGGGGGAGGGTGGCTACACCTTC	CASSWGEGGYTF
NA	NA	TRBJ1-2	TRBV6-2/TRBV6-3	TGTGCCAGCAGTTATCGACCGACTGGAGGCTACACCTTC	CASSYRPTGGYTF
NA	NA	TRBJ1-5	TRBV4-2	TGTGCCAGCAGCCAAGAGGAGGAGCGCAATCAGCCCCAGCATTTT	CASSQEEERNQPQHF
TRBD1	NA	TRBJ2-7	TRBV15	TGTGCCACCAGCAGAGGTCAGACAGGGACGTACGAGCAGTACTTC	CATSRGQTGTYEQYF